This T cell receptor beta chain was documented in a study of regulatory T cells in long-lasting Graves disease. The junction had 9 bases not matched to a gene; V was cut back by 5 bases and J by 0 bases. Looked up from germline, CDR1 is LNHDA and CDR2 is SQIVND (reference sequence). The length of the CDR3 is 16 residues. Notes on this clonotype: Its antigen is not identified.

Building the TCR beta libraries relied on iRepertoire HTBI primers, and CDR3 regions underwent Arm-PCR. Original data processing: Across all samples, under 65 TRBV segments and 11 to 15 TRBJ segments were identified. TCRdb reprocessed the multiplex PCR reads via MiXCR and lists one record per CDR3 protein. The V and J calls and clone size come from TCRdb's table, not from the authors' own analysis. This sample has about 430,000 distinct CDR3 sequences, with roughly a fifth found just once. Noted time point: persistent/refractory GD, antithyroid drugs over 5 years with positive TRAb. PBMC-derived RNA was used for the TCR library. Graves' disease diagnosis used American Thyroid Association guidelines. Study-wide points: Persistent disease showed a preference for TRBV28, TRBJ1-2 and TRBJ2-5. Persistent patients shared 2,741 public clonotypes among themselves. Newly diagnosed patients shared fewer, at roughly 900.

The V call is TRBV19, the J call TRBJ2-7; 8 bases are a match to TRBD2. This clonotype was sampled from a female donor with Graves disease. The sample consisted of peripheral blood mononuclear cells (PBMCs), taken when the disease was refractory, from a patient treated with antithyroid drugs. In nucleotides, the CDR3 is TGTGCCAGTAGTGGAACTAGCGGTCCTACCTCCTACGAGCAGTACTTC. Amino acids: CASSGTSGPTSYEQYF.